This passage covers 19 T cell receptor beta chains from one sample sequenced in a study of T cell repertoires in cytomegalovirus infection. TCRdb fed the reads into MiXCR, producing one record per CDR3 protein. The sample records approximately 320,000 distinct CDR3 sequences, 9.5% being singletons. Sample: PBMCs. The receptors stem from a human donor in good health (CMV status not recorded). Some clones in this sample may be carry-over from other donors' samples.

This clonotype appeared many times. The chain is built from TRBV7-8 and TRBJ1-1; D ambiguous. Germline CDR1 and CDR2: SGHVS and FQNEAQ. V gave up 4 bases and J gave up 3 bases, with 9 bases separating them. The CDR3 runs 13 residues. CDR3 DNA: TGTGCCAGCAGCTCAACGAGGGACACTGAAGCTTTCTTT. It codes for CASSSTRDTEAFF.

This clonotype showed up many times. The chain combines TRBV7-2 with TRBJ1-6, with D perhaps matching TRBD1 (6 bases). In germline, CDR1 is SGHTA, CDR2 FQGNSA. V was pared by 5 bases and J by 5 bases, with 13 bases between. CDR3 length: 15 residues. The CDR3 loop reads CASSLQGFNNSPLHF. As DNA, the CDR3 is TGTGCCAGCAGCCTCCAGGGGTTCAATAATTCACCCCTCCACTTT.

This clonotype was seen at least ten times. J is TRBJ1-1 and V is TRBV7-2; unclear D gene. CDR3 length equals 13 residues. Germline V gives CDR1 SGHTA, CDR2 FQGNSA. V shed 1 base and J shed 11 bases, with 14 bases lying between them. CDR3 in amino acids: CASSLVERKSAFF. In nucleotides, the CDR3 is TGTGCCAGCAGCTTAGTTGAACGGAAAAGCGCTTTCTTT.

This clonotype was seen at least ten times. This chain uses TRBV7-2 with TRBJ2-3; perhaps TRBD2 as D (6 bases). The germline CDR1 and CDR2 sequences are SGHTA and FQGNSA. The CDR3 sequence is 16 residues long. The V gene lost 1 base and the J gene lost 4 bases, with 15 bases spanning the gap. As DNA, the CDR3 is TGTGCCAGCAGCTTAGAGCCCGGGCGGGGCCCAGATACGCAGTATTTT. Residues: CASSLEPGRGPDTQYF.

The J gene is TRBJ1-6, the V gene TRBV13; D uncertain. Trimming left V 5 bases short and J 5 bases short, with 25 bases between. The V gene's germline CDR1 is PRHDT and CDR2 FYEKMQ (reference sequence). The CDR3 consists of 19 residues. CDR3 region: CASSRRKRSIPPDNSPLHF. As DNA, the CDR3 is TGTGCCAGCAGCCGAAGAAAAAGGAGCATCCCCCCAGATAATTCACCCCTCCACTTT.

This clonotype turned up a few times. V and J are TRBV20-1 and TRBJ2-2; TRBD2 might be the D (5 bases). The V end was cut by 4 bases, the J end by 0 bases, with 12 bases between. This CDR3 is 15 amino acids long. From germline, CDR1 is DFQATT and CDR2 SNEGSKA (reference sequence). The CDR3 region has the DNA TGCAGTGCTATCCCGGGAAATGCGAACACCGGGGAGCTGTTTTTT. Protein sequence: CSAIPGNANTGELFF.

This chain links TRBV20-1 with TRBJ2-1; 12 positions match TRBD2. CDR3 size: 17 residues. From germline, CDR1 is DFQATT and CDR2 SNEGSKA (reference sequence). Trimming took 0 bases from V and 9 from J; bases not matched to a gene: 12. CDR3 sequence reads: CSARDKRRLAGVREQFF. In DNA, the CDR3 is TGCAGTGCTAGAGATAAACGCCGACTAGCGGGAGTGCGTGAGCAGTTCTTC.

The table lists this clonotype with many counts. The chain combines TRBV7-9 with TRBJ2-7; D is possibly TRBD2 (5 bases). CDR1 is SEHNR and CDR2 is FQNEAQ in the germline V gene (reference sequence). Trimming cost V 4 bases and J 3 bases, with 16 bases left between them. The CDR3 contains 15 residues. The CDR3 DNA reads TGTGCCAGCAGCTCTCCAGCGGAATCATTCTACGAGCAGTACTTC. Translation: CASSSPAESFYEQYF.

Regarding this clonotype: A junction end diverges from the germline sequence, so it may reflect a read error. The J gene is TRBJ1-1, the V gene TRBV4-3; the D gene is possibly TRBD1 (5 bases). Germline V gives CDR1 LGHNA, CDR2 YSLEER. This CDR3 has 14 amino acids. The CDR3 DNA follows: TGCGCCAGCAGGCGGGGACTGCTGAACACTGTAGCTTTCTTT. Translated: CASRRGLLNTVAFF.

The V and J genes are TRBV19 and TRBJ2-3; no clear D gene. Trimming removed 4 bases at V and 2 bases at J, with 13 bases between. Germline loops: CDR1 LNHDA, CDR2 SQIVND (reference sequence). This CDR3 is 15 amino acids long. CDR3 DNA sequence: TGTGCCAGTAGTACCGACAACAAATTCACAGATACGCAGTATTTT. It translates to CASSTDNKFTDTQYF. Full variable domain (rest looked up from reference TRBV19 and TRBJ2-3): DGGITQSPKYLFRKEGQNVTLSCEQNLNHDAMYWYRQDPGQGLRLIYYSQIVNDFQKGDIAEGYSVSREKKESFPLTVTSAQKNPTAFYLCASSTDNKFTDTQYFGPGTRLTVL.

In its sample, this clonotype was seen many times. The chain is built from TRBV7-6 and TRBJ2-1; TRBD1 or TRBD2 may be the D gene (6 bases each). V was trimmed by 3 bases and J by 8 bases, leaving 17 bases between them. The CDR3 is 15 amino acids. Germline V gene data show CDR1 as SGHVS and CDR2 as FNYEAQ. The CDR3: CASSFGRGPADEQFF. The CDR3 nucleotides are TGTGCCAGCAGCTTCGGTCGGGGGCCCGCCGATGAGCAGTTCTTC.

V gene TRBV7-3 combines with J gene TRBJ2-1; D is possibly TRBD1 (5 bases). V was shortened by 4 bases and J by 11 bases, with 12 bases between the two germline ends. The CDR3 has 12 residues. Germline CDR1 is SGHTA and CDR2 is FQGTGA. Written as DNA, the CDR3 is TGTGCCAGCAGCTCCGCCCAGGACAAGCAGTTCTTC. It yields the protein CASSSAQDKQFF.

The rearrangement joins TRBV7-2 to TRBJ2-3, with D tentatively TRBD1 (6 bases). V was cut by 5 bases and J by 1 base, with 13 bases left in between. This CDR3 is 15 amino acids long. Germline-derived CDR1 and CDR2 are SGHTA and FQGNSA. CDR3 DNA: TGTGCCAGCAGCGCAGGGGTAGCGCGCACAGATACGCAGTATTTT. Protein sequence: CASSAGVARTDTQYF.

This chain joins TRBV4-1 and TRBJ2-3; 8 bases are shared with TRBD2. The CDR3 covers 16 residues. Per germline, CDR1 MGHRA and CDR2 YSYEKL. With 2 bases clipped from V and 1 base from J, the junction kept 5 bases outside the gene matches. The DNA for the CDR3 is TGCGCCAGCAGCCAACAATTCGGGGGGGGCACAGATACGCAGTATTTT. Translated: CASSQQFGGGTDTQYF.

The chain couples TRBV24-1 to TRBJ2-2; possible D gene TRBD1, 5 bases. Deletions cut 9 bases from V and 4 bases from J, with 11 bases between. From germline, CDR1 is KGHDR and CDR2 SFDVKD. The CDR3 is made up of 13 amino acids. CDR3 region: CATRQSSTGELFF. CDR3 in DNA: TGTGCCACCCGACAGTCCTCCACCGGGGAGCTGTTTTTT.

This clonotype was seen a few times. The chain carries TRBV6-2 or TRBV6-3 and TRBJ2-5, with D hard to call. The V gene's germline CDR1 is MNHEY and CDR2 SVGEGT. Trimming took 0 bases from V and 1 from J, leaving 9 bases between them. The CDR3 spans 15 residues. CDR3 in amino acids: CASSYSTWAQETQYF. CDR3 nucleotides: TGTGCCAGCAGTTACTCGACTTGGGCCCAAGAGACCCAGTACTTC.

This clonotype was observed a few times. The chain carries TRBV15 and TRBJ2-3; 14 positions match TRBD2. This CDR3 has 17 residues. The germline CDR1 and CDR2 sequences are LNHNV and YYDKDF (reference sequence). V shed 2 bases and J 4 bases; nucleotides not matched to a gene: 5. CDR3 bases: TGTGCCACCAGCAGAACCCGGACTAGCGGGGGGTCAGATACGCAGTATTTT. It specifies CATSRTRTSGGSDTQYF.

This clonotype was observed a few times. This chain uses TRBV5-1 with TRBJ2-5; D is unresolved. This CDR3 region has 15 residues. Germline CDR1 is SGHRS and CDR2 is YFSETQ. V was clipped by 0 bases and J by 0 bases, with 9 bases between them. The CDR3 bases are TGCGCCAGCAGCTTGGTTTCGCGGAACCAAGAGACCCAGTACTTC. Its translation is CASSLVSRNQETQYF.

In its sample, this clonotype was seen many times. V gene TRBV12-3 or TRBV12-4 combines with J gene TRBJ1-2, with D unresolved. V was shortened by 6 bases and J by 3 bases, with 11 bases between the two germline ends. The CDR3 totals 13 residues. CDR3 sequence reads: CASSPDTYYGYTF. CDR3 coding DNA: TGTGCCAGCAGCCCAGACACCTACTATGGCTACACCTTC.